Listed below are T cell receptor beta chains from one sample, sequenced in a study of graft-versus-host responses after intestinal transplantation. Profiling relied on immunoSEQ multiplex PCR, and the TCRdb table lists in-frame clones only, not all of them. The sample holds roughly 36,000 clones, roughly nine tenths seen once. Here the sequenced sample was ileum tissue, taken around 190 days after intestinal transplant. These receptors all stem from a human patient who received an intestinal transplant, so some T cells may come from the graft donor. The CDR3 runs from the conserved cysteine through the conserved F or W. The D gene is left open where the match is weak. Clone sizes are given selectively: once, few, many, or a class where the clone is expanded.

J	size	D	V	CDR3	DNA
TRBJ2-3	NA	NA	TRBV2	CASSVSDTQYF	TGTGCCAGCAGTGTGTCAGATACGCAGTATTTT
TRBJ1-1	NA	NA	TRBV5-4	CASSLTGHMNTEAFF	TGTGCCAGCAGCTTGACCGGGCACATGAACACTGAAGCTTTCTTT
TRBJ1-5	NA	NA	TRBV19	CASSFDNQPQHF	TGTGCCAGTAGCTTCGACAATCAGCCCCAGCATTTT
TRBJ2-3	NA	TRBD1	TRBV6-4	CASSPAGQGGDTQYF	TGTGCCAGCAGTCCGGCGGGACAGGGCGGCGATACGCAGTATTTT
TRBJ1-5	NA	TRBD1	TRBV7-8	CASSKLHRTGNNQPQHF	TGTGCCAGCAGCAAATTGCATAGGACAGGGAACAATCAGCCCCAGCATTTT
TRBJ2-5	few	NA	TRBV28	CASSRPHGETQYF	TGTGCCAGCAGCCGACCCCATGGTGAGACCCAGTACTTC
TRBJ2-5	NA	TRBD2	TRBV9	CASTRSGLAGVETQYF	TGTGCCAGCACCCGATCGGGACTAGCGGGAGTAGAGACCCAGTACTTC
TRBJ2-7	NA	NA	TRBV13	CASSGFGGLSYEQYF	TGCGCCAGCAGCGGTTTCGGGGGCCTCTCCTACGAGCAGTACTTC
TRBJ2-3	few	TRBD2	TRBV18	CASSLRKGGSTDTQYF	TGTGCCAGCTCACTACGGAAGGGAGGGAGCACAGATACGCAGTATTTT
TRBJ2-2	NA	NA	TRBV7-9	CASSQTVNTGELFF	TGTGCCAGCAGCCAGACAGTGAACACCGGGGAGCTGTTTTTT
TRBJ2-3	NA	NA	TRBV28	CASSLIWTDPDTQYF	TGTGCCAGCAGTTTAATTTGGACAGACCCAGATACGCAGTATTTT
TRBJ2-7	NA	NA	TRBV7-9	CASSDRAYEQYF	TGTGCCAGCAGTGACAGAGCCTACGAGCAGTACTTC
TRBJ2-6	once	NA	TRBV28	CASSLGQGESGANVLTF	TGTGCCAGCAGCCTAGGGCAGGGTGAATCTGGGGCCAACGTCCTGACTTTC
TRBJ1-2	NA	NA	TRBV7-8	CASSLVLIPTANYGYTF	TGTGCCAGCAGCTTAGTACTAATCCCGACTGCTAACTATGGCTACACCTTC
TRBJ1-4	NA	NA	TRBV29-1	CSVEEGGNEKLFF	TGCAGCGTTGAAGAGGGAGGGAACGAAAAACTGTTTTTT
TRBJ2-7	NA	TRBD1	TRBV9	CASGRGQGAYEQYF	TGTGCCAGCGGACGGGGACAGGGGGCGTACGAGCAGTACTTC
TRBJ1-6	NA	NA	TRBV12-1	CASSMDGHYNSPLHF	TGTGCCAGCAGTATGGACGGACACTATAATTCACCCCTCCACTTT
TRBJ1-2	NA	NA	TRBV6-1	CASSWDTRLDGYTF	TGTGCCAGCAGTTGGGACACCCGGCTAGATGGCTACACCTTC
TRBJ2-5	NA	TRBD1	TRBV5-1	CASSLGVQGQGETQYF	TGCGCCAGCAGCTTGGGGGTACAGGGACAGGGGGAGACCCAGTACTTC
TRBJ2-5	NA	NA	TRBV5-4	CASSLGPKETQYF	TGTGCCAGCAGCTTGGGACCCAAAGAGACCCAGTACTTC
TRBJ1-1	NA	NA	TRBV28	CASLRTDSNTEAFF	TGTGCCAGCCTAAGGACAGATTCGAACACTGAAGCTTTCTTT
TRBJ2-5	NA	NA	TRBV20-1	CSAPRRRTQYF	TGCAGTGCTCCCCGTAGGAGGACCCAGTACTTC
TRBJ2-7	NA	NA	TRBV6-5	CASSYSEAGEQYF	TGTGCCAGCAGTTACTCGGAGGCGGGAGAGCAGTACTTC
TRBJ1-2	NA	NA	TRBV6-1	CASSEWTVNGYTF	TGTGCCAGCAGTGAATGGACAGTTAATGGCTACACCTTC
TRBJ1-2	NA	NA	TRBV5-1	CASSPDNYGYTF	TGCGCCAGCAGTCCAGATAACTATGGCTACACCTTC
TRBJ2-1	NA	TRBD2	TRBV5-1	CASSTPGGAREQFF	TGCGCCAGCAGCACTCCGGGGGGGGCGCGTGAGCAGTTCTTC
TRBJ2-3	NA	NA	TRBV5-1	CASSLETDTQYF	TGCGCCAGCAGCTTGGAAACAGATACGCAGTATTTT
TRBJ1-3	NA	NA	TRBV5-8	CASSIDRGNTIYF	TGTGCCAGCAGCATAGACCGCGGGAACACCATATATTTT
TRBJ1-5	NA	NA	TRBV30	CAWSGVRENQPQHF	TGTGCCTGGAGTGGGGTCAGGGAGAATCAGCCCCAGCATTTT
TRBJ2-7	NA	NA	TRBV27	CASSFRDSWGYEQYF	TGTGCCAGCAGTTTCCGGGACTCCTGGGGATACGAGCAGTACTTC
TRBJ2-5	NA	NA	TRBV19	CATEGQETQYF	TGTGCCACCGAGGGTCAAGAGACCCAGTACTTC
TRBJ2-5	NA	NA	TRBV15	CATSRDQISAVEETQYF	TGTGCCACCAGCAGAGATCAAATTAGCGCGGTGGAAGAGACCCAGTACTTC
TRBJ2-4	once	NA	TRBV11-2	CASSFGRQNIQYF	TGTGCCAGCAGCTTCGGACGGCAAAACATTCAGTACTTC
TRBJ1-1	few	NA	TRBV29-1	CSVEQSDHGTEAFF	TGCAGCGTTGAACAGTCCGACCACGGCACTGAAGCTTTCTTT
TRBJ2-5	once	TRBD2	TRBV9	CASSPPSSGRLVETQYF	TGTGCCAGCAGCCCCCCGAGTAGCGGGAGACTGGTAGAGACCCAGTACTTC
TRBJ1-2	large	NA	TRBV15	CATSPPGGGYGYTF	TGTGCCACCAGCCCCCCGGGGGGCGGTTATGGCTACACCTTC
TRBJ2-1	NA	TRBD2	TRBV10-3	CAIPKGSGGGPSYNEQFF	TGTGCCATCCCTAAGGGTAGCGGGGGGGGTCCCTCCTACAATGAGCAGTTCTTC
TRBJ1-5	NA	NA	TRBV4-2	CASSQGATASNQPQHF	TGTGCCAGCAGCCAAGGTGCGACAGCTAGCAATCAGCCCCAGCATTTT
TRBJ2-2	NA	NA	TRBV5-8	CASSLVGANTGELFF	TGTGCCAGCAGCTTGGTAGGGGCTAACACCGGGGAGCTGTTTTTT
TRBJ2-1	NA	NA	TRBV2	CASSELWEVEQFF	TGTGCCAGCAGTGAACTGTGGGAAGTCGAGCAGTTCTTC
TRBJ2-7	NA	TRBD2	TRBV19	CASSLGLHYEQYF	TGTGCCAGTAGTTTGGGACTACACTACGAGCAGTACTTC
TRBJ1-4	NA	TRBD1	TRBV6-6	CASRDRDSANEKLFF	TGTGCCAGCAGGGATCGGGACAGCGCTAATGAAAAACTGTTTTTT
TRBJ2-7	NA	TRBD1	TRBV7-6	CASSFSSGTGATLDEQYF	TGTGCCAGCAGCTTTTCCTCCGGGACAGGGGCGACACTGGACGAGCAGTACTTC
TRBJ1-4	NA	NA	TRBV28	CASKRQRGGSNEKLFF	TGTGCCAGCAAAAGGCAGAGGGGGGGATCTAATGAAAAACTGTTTTTT
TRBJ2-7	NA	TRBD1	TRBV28	CASSLKQGPFYEQYF	TGTGCCAGCAGTTTAAAACAGGGGCCTTTCTACGAGCAGTACTTC
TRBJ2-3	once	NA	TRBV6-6	CASSSTRGGTDTQYF	TGTGCCAGCAGTTCCACCAGGGGGGGGACAGATACGCAGTATTTT
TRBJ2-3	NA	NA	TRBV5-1	CASRKDTSTDTQYF	TGCGCCAGCAGAAAAGATACTAGCACAGATACGCAGTATTTT
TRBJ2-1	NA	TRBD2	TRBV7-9	CASRSTSGRVTVQNEQFF	TGTGCCAGCAGATCGACTAGCGGGAGGGTTACGGTTCAGAATGAGCAGTTCTTC
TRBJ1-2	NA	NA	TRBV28	CASRIRGNYGYTF	TGTGCCAGCAGGATCAGGGGTAACTATGGCTACACCTTC
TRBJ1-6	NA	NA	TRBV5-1	CASSLDIWENNSPLHF	TGCGCCAGCAGCCTCGATATATGGGAAAATAATTCACCCCTCCACTTT
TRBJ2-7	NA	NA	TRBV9	CASSVAPGQSYEQYF	TGTGCCAGCAGCGTAGCCCCCGGACAGTCCTACGAGCAGTACTTC
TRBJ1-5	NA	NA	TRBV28	CASSLDSYNQPQHF	TGTGCCAGCAGTCTCGACAGTTACAATCAGCCCCAGCATTTT
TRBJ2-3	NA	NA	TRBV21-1	CASSGRTKASTDTQYF	TGTGCCAGCAGCGGCAGGACAAAAGCTAGCACAGATACGCAGTATTTT
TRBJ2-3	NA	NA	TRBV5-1	CASSLAASDTQYF	TGCGCCAGCAGCCTGGCGGCGTCAGATACGCAGTATTTT
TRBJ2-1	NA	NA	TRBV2	CASSDASNSYNEQFF	TGTGCCAGCAGTGACGCCTCAAACTCCTACAATGAGCAGTTCTTC
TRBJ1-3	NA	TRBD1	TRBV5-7	CASSLRGQVSGNTIYF	TGTGCCAGCAGCTTGCGGGGACAGGTCTCTGGAAACACCATATATTTT
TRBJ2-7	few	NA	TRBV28	CASSYGWNGGYEQYF	TGTGCCAGCAGTTATGGTTGGAACGGGGGTTACGAGCAGTACTTC
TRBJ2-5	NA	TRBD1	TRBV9	CASSARTGTGGETQYF	TGTGCCAGCAGCGCACGAACCGGGACAGGGGGAGAGACCCAGTACTTC